The source of this TCR beta chain is a study of control samples from healthy donors and cancer patients. Produced via immunoSEQ multiplex PCR; TCRdb's table is partial and in-frame only. In all, the sample yields approximately 190,000 clones. The germline CDR1 and CDR2 sequences are SGHAT and FQNNGV. V gave up 6 bases and J gave up 3 bases, with 17 bases separating them. This CDR3 is built from 15 residues. The receptor was derived from a woman aged 25 to 39 in good health. The sequenced material came from blood. The chain joins TRBV11-2 to TRBJ1-1; D not resolved. The CDR3 DNA is TGTGCCAGCAGGGGATTACGGGCGAGGGACACTGAAGCTTTCTTT. This gives the protein CASRGLRARDTEAFF.